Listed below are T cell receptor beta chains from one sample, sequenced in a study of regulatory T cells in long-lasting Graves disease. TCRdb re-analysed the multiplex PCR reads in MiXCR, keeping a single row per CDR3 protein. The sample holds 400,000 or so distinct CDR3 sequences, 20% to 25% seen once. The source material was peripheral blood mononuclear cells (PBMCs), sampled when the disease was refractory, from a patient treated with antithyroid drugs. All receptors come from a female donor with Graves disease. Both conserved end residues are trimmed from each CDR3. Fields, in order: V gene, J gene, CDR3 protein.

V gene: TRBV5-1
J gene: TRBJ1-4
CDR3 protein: ASSPGRGQGNAEKLF

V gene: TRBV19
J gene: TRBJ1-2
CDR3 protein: ASTGGGYGYT

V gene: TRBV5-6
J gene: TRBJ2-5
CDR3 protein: ASSLSGQGEETQY

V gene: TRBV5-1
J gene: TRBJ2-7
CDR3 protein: ASSLTSGRGDEQY

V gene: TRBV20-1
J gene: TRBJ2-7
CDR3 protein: SARAPDRSPYEQY

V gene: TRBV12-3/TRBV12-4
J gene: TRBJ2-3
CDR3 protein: ASSDPPYTQY

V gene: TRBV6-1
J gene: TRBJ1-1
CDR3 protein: ASSLLDRVDSEAF

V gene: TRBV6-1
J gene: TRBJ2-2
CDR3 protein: ASNSGLAGAPGFGGELF

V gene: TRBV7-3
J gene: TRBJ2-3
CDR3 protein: ASSFELTGNTDTQY

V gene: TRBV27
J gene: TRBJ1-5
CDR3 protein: ASSLNHPGQPQH

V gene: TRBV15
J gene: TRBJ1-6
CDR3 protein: ATRGDREDSPLH

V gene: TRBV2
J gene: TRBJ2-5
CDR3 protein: ASTPRGGQETQY

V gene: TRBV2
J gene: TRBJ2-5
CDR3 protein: ASTPGYRETQY

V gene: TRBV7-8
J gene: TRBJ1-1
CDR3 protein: ASSSNRGMNTEAF

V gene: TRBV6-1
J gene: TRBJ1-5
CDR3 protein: ASSEFSLTSNQPQH

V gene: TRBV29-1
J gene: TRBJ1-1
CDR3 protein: SVGQVNTEAF

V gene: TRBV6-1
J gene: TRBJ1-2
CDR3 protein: ASSEGTGGYGYT

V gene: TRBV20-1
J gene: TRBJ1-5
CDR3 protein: SARDFGQGDFSNQPQH

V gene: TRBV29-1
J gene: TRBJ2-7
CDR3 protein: SVARLTDSYEQY

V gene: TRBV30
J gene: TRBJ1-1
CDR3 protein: AWSRDRRNTEAF

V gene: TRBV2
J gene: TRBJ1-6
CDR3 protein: ASQGSSYNSPLH

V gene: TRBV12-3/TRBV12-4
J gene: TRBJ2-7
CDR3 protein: ASSPPYTRSYEQY

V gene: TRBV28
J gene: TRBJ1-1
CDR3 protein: ASWGGENTEAF

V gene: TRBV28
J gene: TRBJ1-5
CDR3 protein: ASSPIQGAGPQH

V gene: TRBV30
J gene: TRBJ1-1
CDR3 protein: ACIGGAREAF

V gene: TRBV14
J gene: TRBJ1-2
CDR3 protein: ASSDDRGIYGYT

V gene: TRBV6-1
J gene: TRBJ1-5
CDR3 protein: ASSEYVYQPQH

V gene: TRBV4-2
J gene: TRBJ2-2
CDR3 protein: ASSQDLHGELF

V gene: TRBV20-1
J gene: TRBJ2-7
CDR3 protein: SAEQGYEQY

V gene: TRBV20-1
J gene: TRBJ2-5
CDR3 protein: SARGAGVETQY

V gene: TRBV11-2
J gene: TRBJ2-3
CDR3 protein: ASSHYGQDYTDTQY

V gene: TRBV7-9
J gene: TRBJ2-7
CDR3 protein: ASSPGFGSSYEQY

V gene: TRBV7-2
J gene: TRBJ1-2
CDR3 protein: ASSFLQGGVPSG

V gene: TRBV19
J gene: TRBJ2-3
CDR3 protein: ASSFPADHTQY

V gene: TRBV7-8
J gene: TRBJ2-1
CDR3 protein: ASSSTRGEQF

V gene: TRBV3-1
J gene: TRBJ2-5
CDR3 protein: ASSDPLAGGSETQY

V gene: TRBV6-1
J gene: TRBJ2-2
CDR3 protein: AARGGFGELF

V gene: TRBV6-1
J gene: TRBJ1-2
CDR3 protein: ASRAGTTNYGYT

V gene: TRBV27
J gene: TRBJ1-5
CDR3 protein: ASRQGGNQPQH

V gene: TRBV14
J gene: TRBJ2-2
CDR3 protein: ASSQVLGSGELF

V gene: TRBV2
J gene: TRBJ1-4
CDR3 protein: ASSRTGPHEKLF

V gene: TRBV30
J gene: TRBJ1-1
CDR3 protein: AWRGTTTEAF

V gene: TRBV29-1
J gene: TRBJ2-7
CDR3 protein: SVVVGRTREQY